One T cell receptor (beta chain) is described in this entry. Its antigen is currently unknown. Sequencing was performed with immunoSEQ multiplex PCR; in TCRdb, only in-frame clones are kept and a portion is missing. The sample shows more than 300,000 clones, roughly 80% of them seen only once. The source of the sample is a study of Ad26.COV2.S vaccination and SARS-CoV-2 variants. Study-level background: Once, or twice with 56 days between doses, Ad26.COV2.S was given intramuscularly.

Broader study findings: People who got the vaccine had more spike-specific TCR breadth than people who got placebo.

As for treatment: some 19 received Ad26.COV2.S at low or high dose, single or two shots; 5 received placebo; per-sample allocation not given. Repertoires come from day 63 after the first vaccine or placebo injection. Expressing Wuhan-strain SARS-CoV-2 spike, an Ad26 vector served as the vaccine. Per germline, CDR1 LNHDA and CDR2 SQIVND (reference sequence). J lost 3 bases, V lost 7 bases, and 10 bases had no gene match. The length of the CDR3 is 15 residues. The chain uses TRBV19 and TRBJ2-3; 7 bases match TRBD2. The origin of this receptor is a person aged 18-65 years who received the Ad26.COV2.S COVID-19 vaccine or a placebo. Material: peripheral blood, obtained in a trial of Ad26.COV2.S vaccine versus placebo. The CDR3 DNA follows: TGTGCCAGTAAGCTAGCAGGGAGGGGTACAGATACGCAGTATTTT. Its protein is CASKLAGRGTDTQYF.